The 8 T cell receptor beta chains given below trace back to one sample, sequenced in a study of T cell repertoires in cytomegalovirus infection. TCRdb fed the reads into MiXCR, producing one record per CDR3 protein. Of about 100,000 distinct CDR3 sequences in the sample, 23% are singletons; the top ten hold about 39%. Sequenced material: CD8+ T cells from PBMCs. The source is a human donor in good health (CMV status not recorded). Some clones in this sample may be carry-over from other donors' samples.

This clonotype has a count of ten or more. The CDR3 loop reads CASIESGNTDTQYF. In nucleotides, the CDR3 is TGTGCCAGCATCGAGAGCGGTAACACAGATACGCAGTATTTT. This chain connects TRBV6-2 or TRBV6-3 to TRBJ2-3; maybe TRBD2 (5 bases). Trimming pared 7 bases from V and 2 bases from J, leaving 13 bases between. The CDR3 has 14 residues. Per germline, CDR1 MNHEY and CDR2 SVGEGT.

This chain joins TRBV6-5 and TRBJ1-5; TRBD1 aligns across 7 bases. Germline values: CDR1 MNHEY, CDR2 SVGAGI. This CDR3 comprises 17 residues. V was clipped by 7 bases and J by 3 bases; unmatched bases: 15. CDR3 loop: CASTPFFRGGTNQPQHF. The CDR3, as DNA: TGTGCCAGCACCCCCTTCTTTAGAGGGGGCACCAATCAGCCCCAGCATTTT.

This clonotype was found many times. The CDR3 DNA is TGTGCCAGCAGCTACGACTTAGCGGGGGGGAGCACAGATACGCAGTATTTT. Its translation is CASSYDLAGGSTDTQYF. The chain links TRBV7-2 to TRBJ2-3; 11 nucleotides line up with TRBD2. Trimming removed 4 bases from V and 0 bases from J; junction bases left unmatched: 6. The CDR3 is made up of 17 amino acids. Germline CDR1 SGHTA, CDR2 FQGNSA.

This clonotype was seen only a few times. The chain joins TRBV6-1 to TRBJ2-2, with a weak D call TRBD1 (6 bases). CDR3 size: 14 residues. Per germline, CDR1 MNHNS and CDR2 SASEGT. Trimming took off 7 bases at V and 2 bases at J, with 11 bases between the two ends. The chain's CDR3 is CASTPGHNTGELFF. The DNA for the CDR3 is TGTGCCAGCACCCCGGGACACAACACCGGGGAGCTGTTTTTT.

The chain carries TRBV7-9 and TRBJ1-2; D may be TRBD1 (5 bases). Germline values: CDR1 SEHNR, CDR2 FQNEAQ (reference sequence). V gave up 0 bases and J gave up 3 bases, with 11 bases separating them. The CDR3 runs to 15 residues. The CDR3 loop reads CASSLAAGRDYGYTF. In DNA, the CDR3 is TGTGCCAGCAGCTTAGCTGCAGGGAGGGACTATGGCTACACCTTC.

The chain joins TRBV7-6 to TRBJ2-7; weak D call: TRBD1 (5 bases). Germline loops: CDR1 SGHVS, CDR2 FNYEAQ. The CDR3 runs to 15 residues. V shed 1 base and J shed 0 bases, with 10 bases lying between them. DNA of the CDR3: TGTGCCAGCAGCTTAGAGGGGCAGGCCTCCTACGAGCAGTACTTC. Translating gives CASSLEGQASYEQYF. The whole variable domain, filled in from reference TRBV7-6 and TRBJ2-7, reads GAGVSQSPRYKVTKRGQDVALRCDPISGHVSLYWYRQALGQGPEFLTYFNYEAQQDKSGLPNDRFSAERPEGSISTLTIQRTEQRDSAMYRCASSLEGQASYEQYFGPGTRLTVT.

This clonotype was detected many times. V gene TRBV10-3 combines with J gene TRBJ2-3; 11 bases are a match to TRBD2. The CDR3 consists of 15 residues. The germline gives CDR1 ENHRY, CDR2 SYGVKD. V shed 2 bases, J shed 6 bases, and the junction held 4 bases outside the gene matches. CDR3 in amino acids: CAISETSGGLDTQYF. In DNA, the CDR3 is TGTGCCATCAGTGAGACTAGCGGGGGACTGGATACGCAGTATTTT.

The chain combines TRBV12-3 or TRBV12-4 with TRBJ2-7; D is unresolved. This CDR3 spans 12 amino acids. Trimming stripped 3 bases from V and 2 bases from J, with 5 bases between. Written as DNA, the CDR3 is TGTGCCAGCAGTTTTATCACCTACGAGCAGTACTTC. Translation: CASSFITYEQYF.